These 28 T cell receptor beta chains were sequenced from one sample in a study of shared clonotypes between healthy human individuals (dated by TCRdb to between 2020 and 2021). Libraries came from the immunoSEQ multiplex PCR assay. TCRdb obtained this table from immuneACCESS and retained in-frame rearrangements with V and J assigned. These tables miss some clones; where compared with another copy, unresolved V genes account for less than half of the shortfall, and the remainder is unexplained. This sample is represented by about 1.5 million clones; around 98% of them were singletons. The ten most abundant clones make up roughly 0.42% of the sample. The sequenced material came from naive CD4+ T cells sorted from blood. The cell subset or site label on this specimen signifies: CD45RA+ positively selected. The origin of the receptors is a man under 40 in good health.

The V call is TRBV7-9, the J call TRBJ2-7; 9 bases match TRBD1. Germline CDR1 SEHNR, CDR2 FQNEAQ (reference sequence). The CDR3 is made up of 15 amino acids. With 11 bases clipped from V and 2 bases from J, the junction kept 13 bases outside the gene matches. The CDR3: CASSQADRGAYEQYF. In nucleotides, the CDR3 is TGTGCCTCCTCACAAGCGGACAGGGGAGCCTACGAGCAGTACTTC.

The CDR3 region is CSVSQGTDEQFF. The CDR3, as DNA: TGCAGCGTTTCACAGGGAACGGATGAGCAGTTCTTC. The chain is built from TRBV29-1 and TRBJ2-1; D perhaps matches TRBD1 (6 bases). The V gene's germline CDR1 is SQVTM and CDR2 ANQGSEA. V gave up 5 bases and J gave up 8 bases, with 13 bases separating them. CDR3 size: 12 residues.

The rearrangement uses TRBV5-1 and TRBJ1-2; D unresolved. Per the germline V gene, CDR1 is SGHRS and CDR2 is YFSETQ. V was cut by 0 bases and J by 3 bases, with 3 bases left in between. This CDR3 is built from 12 residues. The CDR3: CASSLDHYGYTF. In DNA, the CDR3 is TGCGCCAGCAGCTTGGACCACTATGGCTACACCTTC.

The chain has TRBV27 and TRBJ2-7; D is possibly TRBD1 (5 bases). V lost 6 bases, J lost 6 bases, and 15 bases lay in between. Per the germline V gene, CDR1 is MNHEY and CDR2 is SMNVEV (reference sequence). The CDR3 is 13 amino acids. CDR3 in DNA: TGTGCCAGCAGCCCAACGAGTACAGGCGAGCAGTACTTC. It yields the protein CASSPTSTGEQYF.

The genes are TRBV6-5 and TRBJ2-5; D is ambiguous. The CDR3 extends over 11 amino acids. CDR1 and CDR2 (germline): MNHEY, SVGAGI. Trimming took 6 bases from V and 8 from J, leaving 10 bases between them. The CDR3 sequence: CASSRSGTQYF. CDR3 nucleotide sequence: TGTGCCAGCAGCCGATCCGGCACCCAGTACTTC.

This clone was counted once. The J gene is TRBJ2-7, the V gene TRBV7-3; 7 bases line up with TRBD2. The CDR3 loop spans 15 amino acids. CDR1 is SGHTA and CDR2 is FQGTGA in the germline V gene. Germline trimming cut 1 base from V and 6 bases from J; bases unmatched to any gene: 9. The CDR3 bases are TGTGCCAGCAGCTTAATCCCCATTCCGGGGGGCGAGCAGTACTTC. This codes for CASSLIPIPGGEQYF.

This clone was seen just once. The rearrangement joins TRBV7-9 to TRBJ2-1; 8 nucleotides line up with TRBD2. The CDR3 loop spans 14 amino acids. After removal of 2 bases from V and 6 bases from J, the junction contained 3 bases not matched to a gene. The V gene's germline CDR1 is SEHNR and CDR2 FQNEAQ (reference sequence). The CDR3 bases are TGTGCCAGCAGCTTATGGCGGGAGGCCAATGAGCAGTTCTTC. This gives the protein CASSLWREANEQFF.

On this clone itself: This specimen includes other DNA sequences encoding the same CDR3. The chain uses TRBV11-2 and TRBJ2-7; the match to TRBD2 covers 11 bases. This CDR3 comprises 15 residues. Germline V gene sequence: CDR1 SGHAT, CDR2 FQNNGV. J gave up 4 bases and V 3 bases, and 5 bases lay outside the gene matches. DNA of the CDR3: TGTGCCAGCAGCTTGGTAGTAGCGGGAGGGTACGAGCAGTACTTC. Residues: CASSLVVAGGYEQYF.

The chain is built from TRBV6-5 and TRBJ1-5, with no clear D. CDR3 length: 14 amino acids. Germline V lookup: CDR1 MNHEY, CDR2 SVGAGI. As DNA, the CDR3 is TGTGCGACCCAGAACGCCAATAGCAATCAGCCCCAGCATTTT. Protein: CATQNANSNQPQHF.

The V and J genes are TRBV27 and TRBJ2-7; D is possibly TRBD1 (8 bases). The CDR3 totals 14 residues. In germline, CDR1 is MNHEY, CDR2 SMNVEV (reference sequence). Trimming stripped 6 bases from V and 1 base from J, with 13 bases between. The CDR3 coding sequence is TGTGCCAGCAGAAGCGGGACAGGTTCCTACGAGCAGTACTTC. This encodes CASRSGTGSYEQYF.

This clone was detected once. The chain carries TRBV19 and TRBJ2-5, with D perhaps TRBD2 (6 bases). V was cut by 3 bases and J by 6 bases, with 17 bases left in between. CDR1 is LNHDA and CDR2 is SQIVND in the germline V gene (reference sequence). The CDR3 runs 15 residues. CDR3 nucleotides: TGTGCCAGTAGTATTGCCGGGAGTGGTTTGAAGACCCAGTACTTC. It encodes CASSIAGSGLKTQYF.

The rearrangement links TRBV27 to TRBJ2-7; 9 bases agree with TRBD1. Germline V gene lookup returns CDR1 MNHEY and CDR2 SMNVEV (reference sequence). CDR3 size: 14 residues. Trimming cost V 5 bases and J 4 bases; bases outside gene matches: 6. As DNA, the CDR3 is TGTGCCAGCAGTCCCGGGACAGGGTGGTACGAGCAGTACTTC. Translating it yields CASSPGTGWYEQYF.

This chain links TRBV28 with TRBJ2-5; weak D call: TRBD1 (5 bases). Trimming took 2 bases from V and 12 from J, leaving 19 bases between them. There are 14 residues in the CDR3. Germline V gives CDR1 MDHEN, CDR2 SYDVKM. CDR3 nucleotides: TGTGCCAGCAGTTTACAGGGCCTCGTTCATTTGAAGTACTTC. As protein: CASSLQGLVHLKYF.

This rearrangement joins TRBV19 to TRBJ2-1, with 8 positions matching TRBD2. Germline V CDR1 and CDR2: LNHDA, SQIVND (reference sequence). V shed 8 bases and J 7 bases; nucleotides not matched to a gene: 10. CDR3 length: 14 residues. The CDR3 sequence: CASSSAGEGNEQFF. Written as DNA, the CDR3 is TGTGCCAGTTCATCAGCGGGAGAAGGGAATGAGCAGTTCTTC.

CDR3 nucleotides: TGTGCCAGCAGCTTGCGCAGTTTCTACAATGAGCAGTTCTTC. It encodes CASSLRSFYNEQFF. This chain joins TRBV5-5 and TRBJ2-1; no clear D. Trimming took off 1 base at V and 3 bases at J, with 8 bases between the two ends. Germline CDR1 SGHKS, CDR2 YYEKEE (reference sequence). The CDR3 contains 14 residues.

The chain joins TRBV2 to TRBJ1-5; tentatively, D is TRBD1 (6 bases). The CDR3 totals 16 residues. V dropped 0 bases and J dropped 0 bases, with 9 bases sitting between them. CDR1 SNHLY and CDR2 FYNNEI come from the germline V gene. The CDR3 region has the DNA TGTGCCAGCAGTGAAGCGGGACACCCTAGCAATCAGCCCCAGCATTTT. As protein: CASSEAGHPSNQPQHF.

J is TRBJ2-7 and V is TRBV5-1; D may be TRBD1 (5 bases). V dropped 5 bases and J dropped 0 bases, with 15 bases sitting between them. This CDR3 contains 15 residues. The V gene's germline CDR1 is SGHRS and CDR2 YFSETQ. CDR3 protein: CASSHDSPSSYEQYF. DNA for the CDR3: TGCGCCAGCAGTCATGACAGCCCAAGCTCCTACGAGCAGTACTTC.

V usage is TRBV2 and J usage is TRBJ1-2, with D possibly matching TRBD1 (5 bases). Trimming removed 1 base from V and 8 bases from J, with 11 bases in between. This CDR3 spans 13 amino acids. Germline-derived CDR1 and CDR2 are SNHLY and FYNNEI. CDR3: CASSEVGDRGYTF. In DNA form, the CDR3 reads TGTGCCAGCAGTGAAGTAGGGGATCGGGGCTACACCTTC.

J is TRBJ2-2 and V is TRBV5-1; D might be TRBD1 or TRBD2, each matching 5 bases. The CDR3 sequence is 13 residues long. V was cut by 0 bases and J by 9 bases, with 9 bases left in between. Germline V gives CDR1 SGHRS, CDR2 YFSETQ. CDR3 sequence: CASSLGGDRELFF. The CDR3 nucleotides read TGCGCCAGCAGCTTGGGTGGGGACCGGGAGCTGTTTTTT.

This CDR3 reads CASRVLTGAQYF. The CDR3 nucleotides read TGTGCCAGCAGAGTACTCACCGGGGCCCAGTACTTC. V gene TRBV28 combines with J gene TRBJ2-5, with a weak D call TRBD2 (5 bases). This CDR3 spans 12 amino acids. Trimming cost V 6 bases and J 9 bases, with 14 bases left between them. Germline values: CDR1 MDHEN, CDR2 SYDVKM.

The gene calls are TRBV4-3 and TRBJ2-1, with 8 bases identical to TRBD2. The CDR3 spans 16 residues. Looked up from germline, CDR1 is LGHNA and CDR2 is YSLEER. J lost 9 bases, V lost 1 base, and 11 bases had no gene match. The CDR3 DNA reads as TGCGCCAGCAGCCAAGCCGGGGGGGCGACTGGCGGTGAGCAGTTCTTC. Its translation is CASSQAGGATGGEQFF.

The chain links TRBV10-2 to TRBJ1-1; D ambiguous. V dropped 2 bases and J dropped 5 bases, with 12 bases sitting between them. The germline V gene encodes CDR1 WSHSY and CDR2 SAAADI. The CDR3 covers 14 residues. The CDR3 DNA follows: TGCGCCAGCAGTGAGGCGTGGGCTGGGACTGAAGCTTTCTTT. It encodes CASSEAWAGTEAFF.

In this sample, this clone turned up once. The sample contains more than one DNA sequence encoding this CDR3. The V gene is TRBV18, the J gene TRBJ1-1; D gene ambiguous. Trimming removed 1 base at V and 1 base at J, with 7 bases between. Germline V gene sequence: CDR1 KGHSH, CDR2 LQKENI. The CDR3 consists of 14 residues. In nucleotides, the CDR3 is TGTGCCAGCTCACCACTAGCTACGAACACTGAAGCTTTCTTT. Translation: CASSPLATNTEAFF.

The chain uses TRBV11-3 and TRBJ2-3; TRBD1 agrees at 10 bases. Trimming removed 4 bases from V and 2 bases from J; junction bases left unmatched: 3. The CDR3 is 15 amino acids. The V gene's germline CDR1 is SGHNT and CDR2 YENEEA. In DNA, the CDR3 is TGTGCCAGCAGCTCGGGACAGGGGTACACAGATACGCAGTATTTT. It is translated as CASSSGQGYTDTQYF.

V is TRBV21-1 and J is TRBJ1-5; TRBD1 is the table's D call and was not checked against the DNA. TRBV21-1 has pseudogene status. This CDR3 has 17 amino acids. CDR3 sequence reads: CASSKAFYRGLRQPQHF. The CDR3, as DNA: TGTGCCAGCAGCAAAGCGTTTTACAGGGGGCTACGGCAGCCCCAGCATTTT.

This chain joins TRBV7-2 and TRBJ2-4; maybe TRBD2 (6 bases). The CDR3 length is 15 residues. The V gene's germline CDR1 is SGHTA and CDR2 FQGNSA. V lost 4 bases, J lost 6 bases, and 16 bases lay in between. CDR3 in amino acids: CASSSDRAGLNIQYF. In nucleotides, the CDR3 is TGTGCCAGCAGCTCTGACCGGGCGGGACTAAACATTCAGTACTTC.

The V gene is TRBV10-3, the J gene TRBJ1-5; D uncertain. CDR3 length equals 16 residues. Germline V gene data show CDR1 as ENHRY and CDR2 as SYGVKD. The germline V and J ends were trimmed by 0 bases and 1 base, with 10 bases remaining between them. Here the CDR3 DNA reads TGTGCCATCAGTGAGTCGGCAGGTGCGAGCAATCAGCCCCAGCATTTT. As protein: CAISESAGASNQPQHF.

This clone was recorded once. The J gene is TRBJ1-1, the V gene TRBV25-1; TRBD1 is a possible D gene (6 bases). CDR1 MGHDK and CDR2 SYGVNS come from the germline V gene. The CDR3 sequence is 16 residues long. V shed 3 bases and J shed 5 bases, with 19 bases lying between them. The CDR3, as DNA: TGTGCCAGCAGTGACGTTACCACAGGGAGACGAACTGAAGCTTTCTTT. Translated: CASSDVTTGRRTEAFF.